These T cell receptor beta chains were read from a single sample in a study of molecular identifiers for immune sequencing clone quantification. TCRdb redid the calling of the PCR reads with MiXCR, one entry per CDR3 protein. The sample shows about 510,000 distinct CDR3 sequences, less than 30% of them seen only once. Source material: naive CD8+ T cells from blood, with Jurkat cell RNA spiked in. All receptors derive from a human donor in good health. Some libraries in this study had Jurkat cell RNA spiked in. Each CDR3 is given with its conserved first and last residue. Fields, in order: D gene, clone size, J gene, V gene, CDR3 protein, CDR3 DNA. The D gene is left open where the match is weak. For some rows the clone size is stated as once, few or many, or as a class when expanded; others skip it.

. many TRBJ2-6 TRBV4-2 CASSQGASSGANVLTF TGTGCCAGCAGCCAAGGGGCAAGCTCTGGGGCCAACGTCCTGACTTTC
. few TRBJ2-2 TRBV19 CASNAGPTAGELFF TGTGCCAGTAACGCGGGACCTACCGCCGGGGAGCTGTTTTTT
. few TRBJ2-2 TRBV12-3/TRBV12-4 CASSFVGLGTGELFF TGTGCCAGCAGTTTTGTGGGGCTTGGGACCGGGGAGCTGTTTTTT
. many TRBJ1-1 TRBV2 CASRKGHTEAFF TGTGCCAGCAGGAAGGGCCACACTGAAGCTTTCTTT
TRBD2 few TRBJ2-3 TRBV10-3 CALGLAGSTDTQYF TGTGCCCTGGGACTAGCGGGTAGCACAGATACGCAGTATTTT
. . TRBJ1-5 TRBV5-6 CASSLASAGNQPQHF TGTGCCAGCAGCTTGGCCTCGGCGGGCAATCAGCCCCAGCATTTT
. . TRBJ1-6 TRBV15 CATSRGGSSYNSPLHF TGTGCCACCAGCAGAGGAGGGAGCTCCTATAATTCACCCCTCCACTTT
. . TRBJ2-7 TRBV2 CASSKLDYEQYF TGTGCCAGCAGCAAACTGGATTACGAGCAGTACTTC
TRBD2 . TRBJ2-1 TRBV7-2 CASSLAVGLAVYNEQFF TGTGCCAGCAGCTTAGCTGTCGGGCTAGCGGTTTACAATGAGCAGTTCTTC
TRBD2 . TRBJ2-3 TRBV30 CAWSVKAGGPDTQYF TGTGCCTGGAGTGTAAAAGCGGGGGGGCCAGATACGCAGTATTTT
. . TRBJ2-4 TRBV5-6 CASSTIHGLGIAKNIQYF TGTGCCAGCAGCACGATACATGGACTCGGAATAGCCAAAAACATTCAGTACTTC
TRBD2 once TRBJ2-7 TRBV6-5 CASSGLAGGYNEQYF TGTGCCAGCAGTGGGCTAGCGGGGGGGTACAATGAGCAGTACTTC
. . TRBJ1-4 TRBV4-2 CASSSVGGGEKLFF TGTGCCAGCAGTTCAGTAGGGGGGGGTGAAAAACTGTTTTTT
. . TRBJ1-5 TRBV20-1 CSAREGRYQPQHF TGCAGTGCTAGAGAGGGTCGGTATCAGCCCCAGCATTTT
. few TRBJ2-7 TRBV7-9 CASSSGPFGEQYF TGTGCCAGCAGCAGCGGGCCATTTGGGGAGCAGTACTTC
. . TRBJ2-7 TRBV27 CASSSVPYEQYF TGTGCCAGCAGTTCAGTCCCCTACGAGCAGTACTTC
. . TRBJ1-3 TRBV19 CASSIDKSSGNTVYF TGTGCCAGTAGTATTGACAAGAGCTCTGGAAACACCGTATATTTT
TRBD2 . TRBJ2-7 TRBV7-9 CASSSVAGGGNGQYF TGTGCCAGCAGCTCCGTAGCGGGGGGTGGCAACGGGCAGTACTTC
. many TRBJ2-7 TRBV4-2 CASSPVAGGPSYEQYF TGTGCCAGCAGCCCTGTGGCCGGAGGGCCTTCCTACGAGCAGTACTTC
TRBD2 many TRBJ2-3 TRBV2 CASTGTSGGLSTDTQYF TGTGCCAGCACCGGGACTAGCGGGGGGCTGAGCACAGATACGCAGTATTTT
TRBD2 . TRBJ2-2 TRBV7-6 CASSPDEAAGVLSGIKAGELFF TGTGCCAGCAGTCCGGACGAAGCGGCGGGGGTCTTATCGGGGATAAAGGCCGGGGAGCTGTTTTTT
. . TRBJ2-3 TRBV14 CASSQWTPDTQYF TGTGCCAGCAGCCAATGGACACCAGATACGCAGTATTTT
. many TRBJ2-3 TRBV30 CAWRNGPPDTQYF TGTGCCTGGAGAAACGGTCCACCAGATACGCAGTATTTT
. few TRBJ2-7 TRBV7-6 CASSLAIGTAYEQYF TGTGCCAGCAGCTTAGCTATCGGGACGGCCTACGAGCAGTACTTC
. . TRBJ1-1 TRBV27 CASKPYRDFHTAFF TGTGCCAGCAAACCTTACCGGGACTTCCATACAGCTTTCTTT
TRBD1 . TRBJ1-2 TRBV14 CASSQPPNIRGPNTYGYTF TGTGCCAGCAGCCAACCACCGAATATCAGGGGGCCCAATACCTATGGCTACACCTTC
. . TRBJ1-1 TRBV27 CASSYLGNTEAFF TGTGCCAGCAGTTATTTAGGGAACACTGAAGCTTTCTTT
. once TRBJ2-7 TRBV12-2 CASRLGQARGSYEQYF TGTGCAAGTCGCCTCGGACAGGCGAGGGGGTCCTACGAGCAGTACTTC
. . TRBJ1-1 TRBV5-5 CASSFGASTAEAFF TGTGCCAGCAGCTTCGGGGCAAGCACCGCTGAAGCTTTCTTT
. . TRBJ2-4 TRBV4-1 CASSQEMSVAKNIRYF TGCGCCAGCAGCCAAGAGATGTCAGTAGCCAAAAACATTCGGTACTTC
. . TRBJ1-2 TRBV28 CASSLLTADNYGYTF TGTGCCAGCAGTTTACTAACGGCCGACAACTATGGCTACACCTTC
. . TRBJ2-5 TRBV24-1 CATSDPTDLGTQYF TGTGCCACCAGTGACCCCACAGATCTGGGGACCCAGTACTTC
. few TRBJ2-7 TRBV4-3 CASSQGSSRSYEQYF TGCGCCAGCAGCCAAGGATCCAGCCGGTCCTACGAGCAGTACTTC
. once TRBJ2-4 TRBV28 CANSNIYIQYF TGTGCCAACAGCAACATCTACATTCAGTACTTC
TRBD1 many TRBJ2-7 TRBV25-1 CASSGDRVYEQYF TGTGCCAGCAGTGGCGACAGGGTCTACGAGCAGTACTTC
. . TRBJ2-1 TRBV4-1 CASSQDRAQQFF TGCGCCAGCAGCCAAGATAGGGCGCAGCAGTTCTTC
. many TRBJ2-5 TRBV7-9 CASSLVQETQYF TGTGCCAGCAGCTTAGTCCAAGAGACCCAGTACTTC
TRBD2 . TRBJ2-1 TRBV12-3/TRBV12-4 CASSLEGTSSYNEQFF TGTGCCAGCAGTTTAGAAGGGACTAGCTCCTACAATGAGCAGTTCTTC
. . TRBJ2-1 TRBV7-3 CASSLARANEQFF TGTGCCAGCAGCTTAGCTCGGGCCAATGAGCAGTTCTTC
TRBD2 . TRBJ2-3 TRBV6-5 CASSPSGASPTDTQYF TGTGCCAGCAGTCCTAGCGGGGCCTCCCCCACAGATACGCAGTATTTT
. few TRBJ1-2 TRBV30 CAWSSPSRSAYGYTF TGTGCCTGGAGTTCCCCATCGAGGTCAGCCTATGGCTACACCTTC
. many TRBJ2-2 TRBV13 CASSLFSLAAAGELFF TGTGCCAGCAGCTTATTTTCTTTAGCGGCGGCCGGGGAGCTGTTTTTT
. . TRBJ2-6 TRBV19 CASTPTAWAGADVLTF TGTGCCAGTACCCCCACGGCCTGGGCTGGGGCCGACGTCCTGACTTTC
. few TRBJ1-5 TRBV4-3 CASSQDFGAANQPQHF TGCGCCAGCAGCCAAGATTTCGGGGCAGCCAATCAGCCCCAGCATTTT
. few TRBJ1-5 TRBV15 CATSRPPHNSNQPQHF TGTGCCACCAGCAGACCGCCTCATAATAGCAATCAGCCCCAGCATTTT
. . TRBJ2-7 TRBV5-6 CASSPSLQVYEQYF TGTGCCAGCAGCCCGTCCCTCCAAGTCTACGAGCAGTACTTC
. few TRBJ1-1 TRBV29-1 CSAEAGTAEALF TGCAGCGCTGAAGCAGGGACGGCTGAAGCTCTCTTT
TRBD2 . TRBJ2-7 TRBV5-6 CASSPREQRISYEQYF TGTGCCAGCAGCCCGCGGGAGCAGCGCATCTCCTACGAGCAGTACTTC
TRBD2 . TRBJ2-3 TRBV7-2 CASSLARTSGKPDTQYF TGTGCCAGCAGCTTAGCGAGGACTAGCGGGAAGCCAGATACGCAGTATTTT